This is a list of T cell receptor beta chains from one sample in a study of T cells in Graves' hyperthyroidism and ophthalmopathy. TCRdb re-called the multiplex PCR reads through MiXCR, storing one row per CDR3 protein. The table includes about 350,000 distinct CDR3 sequences, 11% to 15% detected once. The specimen sequenced was blood. These receptors all come from a woman under 40 with Graves' hyperthyroidism. The CDR3 runs from the conserved cysteine through the conserved F or W. D genes are given only for firm matches. Clone size is shown for a subset of rows, as once, few, many or a class of expanded clone.

NA	TRBV20-1	many	TRBJ2-2	CSARLSRVELFF	TGCAGTGCTAGGCTGTCGCGGGTGGAGCTGTTTTTT
TRBD1	TRBV5-1	many	TRBJ2-7	CASSFNGQGAGDEQYF	TGCGCCAGCAGCTTTAATGGACAGGGGGCAGGGGACGAGCAGTACTTC
NA	TRBV6-2/TRBV6-3	many	TRBJ2-5	CASSSDRYQETQYF	TGTGCCAGCAGTTCGGACCGGTACCAAGAGACCCAGTACTTC
NA	TRBV2	many	TRBJ1-1	CASREYTNTEAFF	TGTGCCAGCAGAGAGTACACGAACACTGAAGCTTTCTTT
TRBD1	TRBV7-2	NA	TRBJ1-5	CASSRRQGESQPQHF	TGTGCCAGCAGCCGACGACAGGGGGAATCTCAGCCCCAGCATTTT
NA	TRBV6-2/TRBV6-3	NA	TRBJ2-2	CASRTIYAGELFF	TGTGCCAGTCGGACTATCTACGCCGGGGAGCTGTTTTTT
TRBD2	TRBV6-1	few	TRBJ2-7	CASSAIAGTYEQYF	TGTGCCAGCAGTGCGATAGCGGGGACCTACGAGCAGTACTTC
NA	TRBV2	many	TRBJ1-2	CASLREADYRYGYTF	TGTGCCAGCCTCAGGGAGGCAGACTATCGCTATGGCTACACCTTC
TRBD2	TRBV6-2/TRBV6-3	NA	TRBJ2-3	CASRPPGLSTDTQYF	TGTGCCAGCAGACCCCCGGGACTAAGCACAGATACGCAGTATTTT
NA	TRBV20-1	many	TRBJ1-6	CSAGQSSSYNSPLHF	TGCAGTGCAGGACAGTCTAGCTCCTATAATTCACCCCTCCACTTT
NA	TRBV9	few	TRBJ1-5	CASSLTPQAAQHF	TGTGCCAGCAGCCTCACCCCCCAGGCGGCCCAGCATTTT
TRBD2	TRBV2	many	TRBJ2-7	CASTRTSPYEQYF	TGTGCCAGCACCCGGACTAGTCCCTACGAGCAGTACTTC
TRBD1	TRBV20-1	many	TRBJ2-7	CSARDDRDRPYEQYF	TGCAGTGCTAGAGATGATAGGGACAGACCCTACGAGCAGTACTTC
TRBD1	TRBV28	few	TRBJ2-5	CASQWDRPQETQYF	TGTGCCAGCCAGTGGGACAGGCCACAAGAGACCCAGTACTTC
TRBD2	TRBV28	few	TRBJ2-5	CASRFSGRAGETQYF	TGTGCCAGCAGGTTCAGCGGGAGGGCGGGGGAGACCCAGTACTTC
NA	TRBV13	NA	TRBJ2-2	CASSLIYSPGATGELFF	TGTGCCAGCAGCTTAATTTATAGCCCCGGGGCCACCGGGGAGCTGTTTTTT
TRBD1	TRBV29-1	many	TRBJ2-7	CSVGQGISHEQYF	TGCAGCGTAGGACAGGGTATCTCCCACGAGCAGTACTTC
NA	TRBV5-1	many	TRBJ2-7	CASSLVGAAYEQYF	TGCGCCAGCAGCTTGGTGGGCGCGGCCTACGAGCAGTACTTC
TRBD2	TRBV20-1	few	TRBJ2-1	CSEMAGGRYNEQFF	TGCAGTGAGATGGCGGGAGGGCGGTACAATGAGCAGTTCTTC
NA	TRBV19	few	TRBJ2-7	CASNSGQYEQYF	TGTGCCAGTAATAGTGGGCAATACGAGCAGTACTTC
NA	TRBV19	NA	TRBJ2-2	CASSISVNTGELFF	TGTGCCAGTAGTATCAGCGTCAACACCGGGGAGCTGTTTTTT
NA	TRBV12-3/TRBV12-4	many	TRBJ1-1	CASTLFVVDPTEAFF	TGTGCCAGCACTCTTTTTGTGGTTGACCCCACTGAAGCTTTCTTT
NA	TRBV7-2	many	TRBJ2-1	CASSLMRDEQFF	TGTGCCAGCAGCTTAATGAGGGATGAGCAGTTCTTC
NA	TRBV30	NA	TRBJ1-1	CGWSGKGDPMNAEAFF	TGTGGCTGGAGTGGCAAGGGGGATCCAATGAACGCTGAAGCTTTCTTT
TRBD2	TRBV11-2	NA	TRBJ2-3	CASSHGTSGSLTDTQYF	TGTGCCAGCAGCCATGGGACTAGCGGGAGCTTAACAGATACGCAGTATTTT
NA	TRBV12-3/TRBV12-4	few	TRBJ2-1	CASSFGSTKQFF	TGTGCCAGCAGTTTTGGAAGCACAAAGCAGTTCTTC
NA	TRBV9	few	TRBJ2-1	CASSPRTRNEQFF	TGTGCCAGCAGCCCACGGACCCGCAATGAGCAGTTCTTC
NA	TRBV20-1	few	TRBJ1-1	CSASSGPKNTEAFF	TGCAGTGCTAGTTCGGGGCCCAAGAACACTGAAGCTTTCTTT
TRBD2	TRBV27	NA	TRBJ2-5	CASSLKAGFQETQYF	TGTGCCAGCAGCCTGAAAGCGGGATTCCAAGAGACCCAGTACTTC
TRBD2	TRBV30	few	TRBJ2-2	CAWSRGGDTGELFF	TGTGCCTGGAGTAGGGGAGGGGACACCGGGGAGCTGTTTTTT
NA	TRBV20-1	NA	TRBJ2-4	CSASRDNKNIQYF	TGCAGTGCCTCCCGGGACAACAAAAACATTCAGTACTTC
NA	TRBV11-2	many	TRBJ2-1	CASSSTRVEQFF	TGTGCCAGCAGCTCCACCAGGGTTGAGCAGTTCTTC
NA	TRBV2	many	TRBJ2-7	CASLGGPNYEQYF	TGTGCCAGCCTAGGGGGACCCAACTACGAGCAGTACTTC
NA	TRBV28	many	TRBJ2-1	CASSRAGINEQFF	TGTGCCAGCAGTCGTGCGGGGATCAATGAGCAGTTCTTC
TRBD2	TRBV7-2	many	TRBJ2-1	CASSPPGLADNEQFF	TGTGCCAGCAGCCCGCCGGGACTAGCGGACAATGAGCAGTTCTTC
TRBD2	TRBV24-1	many	TRBJ2-1	CATSAARTSGMINEQFF	TGTGCCACCAGTGCGGCCCGGACTAGCGGGATGATCAATGAGCAGTTCTTC
NA	TRBV25-1	many	TRBJ2-5	CASSEPSRVGGVVLETQYF	TGTGCCAGCAGTGAACCATCTAGAGTCGGCGGAGTGGTACTAGAGACCCAGTACTTC
NA	TRBV4-2	NA	TRBJ2-1	CASSRGTEQEKFF	TGTGCCAGCAGCCGGGGGACCGAACAAGAAAAGTTCTTC
NA	TRBV24-1	many	TRBJ1-5	CATSDWSNQPQHF	TGTGCCACCAGTGATTGGTCCAATCAGCCCCAGCATTTT